The sample holds many counts of the clone carrying this T cell receptor (beta chain). Sequencing libraries for TCR beta were prepared with iRepertoire HTBI primers and Arm-PCR of CDR3 regions. TCRdb processed the multiplex PCR reads anew with MiXCR; each CDR3 protein has one entry. The table records 200,000 to 250,000 distinct CDR3 sequences, 20% to 25% of them present only once. The time point: newly diagnosed GD, antithyroid drugs for less than 3 months. Scientists built the TCR library using RNA that was extracted from PBMCs. The collection involved drawing 8.5 to 9 milliliters of peripheral blood into EDTA tubes. The ends were cut back, 4 bases at V and 2 bases at J, with 14 bases in the middle. The germline V gene encodes CDR1 SGHRS and CDR2 YFSETQ. The CDR3 runs to 15 residues. The data were taken from a study of regulatory T cells in long-lasting Graves disease.

Here the sequenced sample was peripheral blood mononuclear cells (PBMCs), taken at new diagnosis, from a patient treated with antithyroid drugs. This receptor was obtained from a female donor with Graves disease. This chain joins TRBV5-1 and TRBJ2-3; TRBD2 is a possible D gene (6 bases). CDR3 residues: CASSRGTPDTDTQYF. As DNA, the CDR3 is TGCGCCAGCAGCCGCGGGACTCCAGACACAGATACGCAGTATTTT.